This record concerns one T cell receptor beta chain sequence. The CDR3 loop spans 17 amino acids. The V gene lost 3 bases and the J gene lost 0 bases, with 17 bases spanning the gap. Germline V gives CDR1 SGHRS, CDR2 YFSETQ. Original analysis: After removing out-of-frame reads, 2 million to 2.5 million distinct TCRbeta sequences remained. Assay used: immunoSEQ multiplex PCR; TCRdb lists only in-frame clones, some missing. The DNA gave D and trimming, while V, J and clone size come from that table. The sample records about 31,000 clones, about 75% being singletons. The source of the sample is a study of memory CD4+ T cells and cytomegalovirus serostatus. Single viable CD3+CD4+CD8-CD45RO+ cells were sorted as the memory CD4+ T cells.

The chain links TRBV5-1 to TRBJ2-3; D is possibly TRBD1 (6 bases). Sample: memory CD4+ T cells from blood. The origin of this receptor is an adult in good health and CMV-seronegative. Some clones in this sample may be carry-over from other donors' samples. For the CDR3, the DNA is TGCGCCAGCAGCTCTGCCTTCAGGACAGCTAGCACAGATACGCAGTATTTT. Amino acids: CASSSAFRTASTDTQYF.